What follows are 27 T cell receptor beta chains derived from one specimen sequenced in a study of OX40 agonist ivuxolimab in advanced cancers. The library was made by the immunoSEQ multiplex PCR assay. In its TCRdb copy, this immuneACCESS table keeps in-frame sequences only and misses some clones. Where compared with another copy, unresolved V genes explain less than half of these, and the others have no known cause. In all, the sample holds tens of thousands of clones, and 80% of those were seen once. The leading ten clones occupy 8.5% to 12% of the sample. Sample: CD4+ or CD8+ T cells sorted from blood, taken in a trial of the OX40 agonist ivuxolimab. These receptors were taken from an adult with an advanced solid tumor such as melanoma, head and neck, liver or kidney cancer.

The chain is built from TRBV7-9 and TRBJ2-5; D possibly corresponds to TRBD2 (5 bases). The CDR3 has 14 residues. Germline V gene data show CDR1 as SEHNR and CDR2 as FQNEAQ (reference sequence). Trimming removed 5 bases from V and 2 bases from J, with 12 bases in between. This CDR3 is CASSPARGQETQYF. For the CDR3, the DNA is TGTGCCAGCAGCCCGGCTAGAGGGCAAGAGACCCAGTACTTC.

The chain recombines TRBV5-6 with TRBJ2-7; 9 bases line up with TRBD1. There are 14 residues in the CDR3. Germline CDR1 reads SGHDT; CDR2 reads YYEEEE. V shed 2 bases and J 6 bases; nucleotides not matched to a gene: 6. CDR3 residues: CASSFGTGSSEQYF. The CDR3 DNA sequence: TGTGCCAGCAGCTTTGGGACAGGGTCAAGCGAGCAGTACTTC.

This clone appeared a few times. This chain connects TRBV30 to TRBJ1-1; 7 nucleotides align to TRBD1. Germline V CDR1 and CDR2: GTSNPN, SVGIG (reference sequence). V shed 8 bases and J 9 bases; nucleotides not matched to a gene: 12. This CDR3 has 12 residues. CDR3 in amino acids: CAGKGTVEKAFF. The DNA of the CDR3 is TGTGCCGGCAAAGGGACAGTCGAAAAAGCTTTCTTT.

The chain uses TRBV11-2 and TRBJ1-3; no reliable D call. CDR3 size: 18 residues. Trimming pared 2 bases from V and 1 base from J, leaving 18 bases between. Germline assignment: CDR1 SGHAT and CDR2 FQNNGV. The CDR3 bases are TGTGCCAGCAGCTTACGTCCAGACTCCCAACCTTCTGGAAACACCATATATTTT. Translated, it gives CASSLRPDSQPSGNTIYF.

The chain joins TRBV5-4 to TRBJ1-2, with D perhaps matching TRBD1 (6 bases). The CDR3 runs 14 residues. Deletions cut 2 bases from V and 3 bases from J, with 11 bases between. Germline V CDR1 and CDR2: SGHNT, YYREEE (reference sequence). The CDR3 sequence: CASSLGQNYYGYTF. In nucleotides, the CDR3 is TGTGCCAGCAGCTTAGGACAGAATTACTATGGCTACACCTTC.

V is TRBV6-6 and J is TRBJ2-7; D call uncertain. CDR1 is MNHNY, CDR2 SVGAGI, per germline (reference sequence). The ends were cut back, 0 bases at V and 0 bases at J, with 9 bases in the middle. The CDR3 contains 15 residues. The CDR3 bases are TGTGCCAGCAGTTACTCGCAGAAGAGCTCCTACGAGCAGTACTTC. Its translation is CASSYSQKSSYEQYF.

This clone was counted once. The V call is TRBV30, the J call TRBJ2-3; no reliable D call. Looked up from germline, CDR1 is GTSNPN and CDR2 is SVGIG (reference sequence). Between the trimmed V and J ends, which lost 2 bases and 3 bases, there was a span of 6 bases. CDR3 size: 12 residues. The CDR3 loop reads CAWSSGTDTQYF. CDR3 sequence (DNA): TGTGCCTGGAGTTCTGGAACAGATACGCAGTATTTT.

This clone came up a few times. This chain joins TRBV6-6 and TRBJ2-1, with TRBD1 matching 8 bases. CDR1 is MNHNY and CDR2 is SVGAGI in the germline V gene (reference sequence). This CDR3 has 14 residues. After removal of 2 bases from V and 9 bases from J, the junction contained 6 bases not matched to a gene. The CDR3 sequence: CASSYADRVGEQFF. In DNA form, the CDR3 reads TGTGCCAGCAGTTACGCGGACAGGGTGGGTGAGCAGTTCTTC.

The chain combines TRBV15 with TRBJ2-3; D not certain. Germline loops: CDR1 LNHNV, CDR2 YYDKDF (reference sequence). The CDR3 totals 12 residues. V was shortened by 5 bases and J by 2 bases, with 5 bases between the two germline ends. In nucleotides, the CDR3 is TGTGCCACCAGCGGATACACAGATACGCAGTATTTT. This gives the protein CATSGYTDTQYF.

This clone was seen only once. V gene TRBV18 combines with J gene TRBJ2-7; 7 nucleotides match TRBD1. The CDR3 loop spans 13 amino acids. V gave up 6 bases and J gave up 0 bases; unmatched junction bases: 2. In germline, CDR1 is KGHSH, CDR2 LQKENI. The CDR3 reads CASSPGGSYEQYF. The CDR3 DNA reads as TGTGCCAGCTCCCCAGGGGGCTCCTACGAGCAGTACTTC.

This clone was detected only a few times. The chain is built from TRBV10-3 and TRBJ2-1, with D perhaps TRBD2 (5 bases). Germline V lookup: CDR1 ENHRY, CDR2 SYGVKD. V lost 6 bases to trimming and J lost 2 bases, with 14 bases between them. The CDR3 is 15 amino acids. The CDR3 DNA follows: TGTGCCATCAGCGCGGACGGGATCACCTACAATGAGCAGTTCTTC. This encodes CAISADGITYNEQFF.

The DNA of the CDR3 is TGTGCCAGCAGTCCCCCCGGGACAGGGTTCACCTACGAGCAGTACTTC. It codes for CASSPPGTGFTYEQYF. This sequence joins TRBV28 and TRBJ2-7, with 9 bases lining up with TRBD1. The length of the CDR3 is 16 residues. CDR1 MDHEN and CDR2 SYDVKM come from the germline V gene. Trimming at V came to 5 bases and at J to 2 bases, leaving 10 bases not matched to a gene. The full variable domain, with the rest looked up from reference TRBV28 and TRBJ2-7, is DVKVTQSSRYLVKRTGEKVFLECVQDMDHENMFWYRQDPGLGLRLIYFSYDVKMKEKGDIPEGYSVSREKKERFSLILESASTNQTSMYLCASSPPGTGFTYEQYFGPGTRLTVT.

In its sample, this clone was seen a few times. The chain combines TRBV5-1 with TRBJ1-1; 11 bases agree with TRBD1. From germline, CDR1 is SGHRS and CDR2 YFSETQ. The CDR3 spans 13 residues. V lost 5 bases and J lost 7; bases outside the gene matches: 4. The CDR3 loop is CASSTGTGGEAFF. CDR3 DNA: TGCGCCAGCAGTACAGGGACAGGGGGTGAAGCTTTCTTT.

The chain combines TRBV5-1 with TRBJ2-6; TRBD1 or TRBD2 may be the D gene (5 bases each). The germline V gene encodes CDR1 SGHRS and CDR2 YFSETQ. V was cut by 0 bases and J by 2 bases, with 12 bases left in between. This CDR3 has 17 residues. DNA for the CDR3: TGCGCCAGCAGCTTGGTCTCCCTGGGGGCTGGGGCCAACGTCCTGACTTTC. It encodes CASSLVSLGAGANVLTF.

The chain uses TRBV13 and TRBJ1-1; D ambiguous. This CDR3 comprises 15 residues. The ends were cut back, 5 bases at V and 0 bases at J, with 13 bases in the middle. Germline V gene lookup returns CDR1 PRHDT and CDR2 FYEKMQ (reference sequence). CDR3 in amino acids: CASSPALGLNTEAFF. CDR3 coding DNA: TGTGCCAGCAGCCCTGCTCTAGGGCTGAACACTGAAGCTTTCTTT. Full variable domain (remainder filled in from reference TRBV13 and TRBJ1-1): AAGVIQSPRHLIKEKRETATLKCYPIPRHDTVYWYQQGPGQDPQFLISFYEKMQSDKGSIPDRFSAQQFSDYHSELNMSSLELGDSALYFCASSPALGLNTEAFFGQGTRLTVV.

This chain joins TRBV5-1 and TRBJ2-1, with 13 bases fitting TRBD2. The CDR3 runs 16 residues. Trimming removed 0 bases from V and 7 bases from J; junction bases left unmatched: 4. Looked up from germline, CDR1 is SGHRS and CDR2 is YFSETQ. Written as DNA, the CDR3 is TGCGCCAGCAGCTTGGAGGGACTAGCGGGGAAGAATGAGCAGTTCTTC. Its protein product is CASSLEGLAGKNEQFF.

This sequence joins TRBV4-1 and TRBJ2-2, with D uncertain. V was trimmed by 4 bases and J by 4 bases, leaving 16 bases between them. The CDR3 totals 16 residues. Per the germline V gene, CDR1 is MGHRA and CDR2 is YSYEKL. CDR3 nucleotides: TGCGCCAGCAGCCCACGGTCACTTACGGGCACCGGGGAGCTGTTTTTT. Translation gives CASSPRSLTGTGELFF.

This chain uses TRBV10-3 with TRBJ1-2; D possibly corresponds to TRBD1 (6 bases). The CDR3 is 15 residues long. Trimming cost V 0 bases and J 2 bases, with 10 bases left between them. Germline assignment: CDR1 ENHRY and CDR2 SYGVKD. CDR3 in DNA: TGTGCCATCAGTGAGTCATCAGGGGCGAACTATGGCTACACCTTC. Its translation: CAISESSGANYGYTF.

The rearrangement uses TRBV27 and TRBJ2-5, with 13 positions matching TRBD2. In germline, CDR1 is MNHEY, CDR2 SMNVEV (reference sequence). The CDR3 contains 15 residues. The ends lost 7 bases at V and 3 bases at J; junction bases unmatched: 5. CDR3: CASTTTSGRKETQYF. The CDR3 coding sequence is TGTGCCAGCACAACGACTAGCGGGAGGAAAGAGACCCAGTACTTC.

This clone was seen a handful of times. The V and J genes are TRBV30 and TRBJ1-5; a weak D match, TRBD1 (6 bases). Germline V lookup: CDR1 GTSNPN, CDR2 SVGIG (reference sequence). The ends were cut back, 8 bases at V and 1 base at J, with 12 bases in the middle. The CDR3 extends over 13 amino acids. CDR3 bases: TGTGCCGAACAGGGCGAAAGCAATCAGCCCCAGCATTTT. Its translation: CAEQGESNQPQHF.

In this sample, this clone turned up a few times. J is TRBJ2-5 and V is TRBV5-1; 9 positions agree with TRBD1. Trimming at V came to 3 bases and at J to 7 bases, leaving 4 bases not matched to a gene. Germline lookup yields CDR1 SGHRS and CDR2 YFSETQ. The length of the CDR3 is 13 residues. CDR3 coding DNA: TGCGCCAGCAGCTGGGACAGGGTGGGGACCCAGTACTTC. This encodes CASSWDRVGTQYF.

The J gene is TRBJ1-1, the V gene TRBV28; unclear D gene. Germline CDR1 is MDHEN and CDR2 is SYDVKM. The CDR3 has 15 residues. With 3 bases removed from V and 4 bases from J, the gap between germline ends came to 15 bases. The CDR3 loop is CASSFSSSRLTEAFF. The CDR3 bases are TGTGCCAGCAGTTTTTCGAGTTCGAGGCTCACTGAAGCTTTCTTT.

V usage is TRBV5-8 and J usage is TRBJ1-1; TRBD1 agrees at 10 bases. The ends lost 0 bases at V and 2 bases at J; junction bases unmatched: 13. The CDR3 is made up of 19 amino acids. Germline lookup yields CDR1 SGHTS and CDR2 YDEGEE. The CDR3 sequence: CASSLDGTGDYNLNTEAFF. DNA for the CDR3: TGTGCCAGCAGCTTGGACGGGACAGGGGACTATAACCTAAACACTGAAGCTTTCTTT.

V and J are TRBV9 and TRBJ1-4, with D perhaps TRBD1 (6 bases). V lost 5 bases, J lost 4 bases, and 18 bases lay in between. There are 16 residues in the CDR3. The germline V gene has CDR1 SGDLS and CDR2 YYNGEE. The CDR3 protein is CASSVGTGNVNEKLFF. The CDR3 DNA reads TGTGCCAGCAGTGTTGGTACAGGGAATGTTAATGAAAAACTGTTTTTT.

V gene TRBV18 combines with J gene TRBJ2-5; 7 bases match TRBD2. V trimming: 1 base; J trimming: 2 bases; junction bases outside the gene matches: 10. This CDR3 contains 17 residues. Germline lookup yields CDR1 KGHSH and CDR2 LQKENI. The CDR3 reads CASSPQVGLAVQETQYF. CDR3 coding DNA: TGTGCCAGCTCACCACAAGTAGGCCTAGCGGTACAAGAGACCCAGTACTTC.

V usage is TRBV27 and J usage is TRBJ1-1, with D maybe TRBD1 (5 bases). The CDR3 loop spans 13 amino acids. Trimming shortened V by 6 bases and J by 0 bases, and 8 bases separated the two germline ends. The germline CDR1 and CDR2 sequences are MNHEY and SMNVEV (reference sequence). For the CDR3, the DNA is TGTGCCAGCAGCTCGGGACTGAACACTGAAGCTTTCTTT. This encodes CASSSGLNTEAFF.

The chain uses TRBV15 and TRBJ2-7, with 12 bases fitting TRBD2. The CDR3 has 17 residues. CDR1 and CDR2 from the germline V gene are LNHNV and YYDKDF (reference sequence). V shed 8 bases, J shed 4 bases, and the junction held 15 bases outside the gene matches. The CDR3 sequence is CATADLSSGTSGYEQYF. The DNA of the CDR3 is TGTGCCACCGCCGATCTTAGTTCGGGGACTAGCGGGTACGAGCAGTACTTC.